This T cell receptor (beta chain) stems from a study of blood T cell repertoires in COVID-19. Study in general: PBMCs, B-cell-depleted T cells, or T cells were the source of the cDNA or gDNA that made up the material.

Authors' analysis steps: Cell counts per sample came from amplifying reference gene primers. Using immunoSEQ multiplex PCR, the repertoire was profiled, and TCRdb retains in-frame clones only, with some absent. The D gene and trimming were derived from the DNA, and the V and J assignments and clone size from that table. The profile shows 90,000 to 120,000 clones, over 60% of them singletons. The CDR3 extends over 16 amino acids. With V trimmed by 4 bases and J by 0 bases, 6 bases remained unmatched. CDR1 and CDR2 (germline): SGHNT, YENEEA. The sequence was collected from a man in his 70s with acute or convalescent COVID-19. V and J are TRBV11-3 and TRBJ2-1; 7 positions agree with TRBD1. The sample comprised peripheral blood. CDR3 residues: CASSSGTVSSYNEQFF. Written as DNA, the CDR3 is TGTGCCAGCAGCTCAGGGACAGTCAGCTCCTACAATGAGCAGTTCTTC. The full variable domain, with the rest looked up from reference TRBV11-3 and TRBJ2-1, is EAGVVQSPRYKIIEKKQPVAFWCNPISGHNTLYWYLQNLGQGPELLIRYENEEAVDDSQLPKDRFSAERLKGVDSTLKIQPAELGDSAVYLCASSSGTVSSYNEQFFGPGTRLTVL.